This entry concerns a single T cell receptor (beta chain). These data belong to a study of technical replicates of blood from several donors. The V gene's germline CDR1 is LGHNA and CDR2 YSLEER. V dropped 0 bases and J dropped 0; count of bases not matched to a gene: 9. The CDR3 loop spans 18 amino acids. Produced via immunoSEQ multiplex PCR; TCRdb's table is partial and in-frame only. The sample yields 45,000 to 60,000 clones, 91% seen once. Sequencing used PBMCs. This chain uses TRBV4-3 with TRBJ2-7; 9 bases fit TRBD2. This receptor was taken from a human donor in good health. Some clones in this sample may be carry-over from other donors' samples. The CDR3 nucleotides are TGCGCCAGCAGCCAAGAGCTAGCGGGATCCCCCCGCTCCTACGAGCAGTACTTC. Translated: CASSQELAGSPRSYEQYF.